The table lists the clone carrying this T cell receptor (beta chain) with a count of one. Its antigen remains unidentified. The data derive from a study of shared clonotypes between healthy human individuals. Cells designated naive CD8 were CD45RO-negative and were positively selected for CCR7, with terminally differentiated effector memory CD45RA+ cells excluded. General study points: Sorted-subset sequencing was shown by rarefaction to be incomplete despite large depth.

At a deep level, the assay was run. Clones were read by immunoSEQ multiplex PCR, and TCRdb kept only the in-frame ones, dropping some. Counted here are more than 2 million clones, about 94% occurring once; the ten biggest clones make up over 1.5%. Sample: naive CD8+ T cells from PBMCs. The sequence was obtained from a man aged 18 to 29 in good health. Some clones in this sample may be carry-over from other donors' samples.

The CDR3 sequence: CATSGGRISNQPQHF. CDR3 DNA sequence: TGTGCCACCAGCGGAGGCAGGATTAGCAATCAGCCCCAGCATTTT. The genes are TRBV15 and TRBJ1-5; D call uncertain. Germline V gives CDR1 LNHNV, CDR2 YYDKDF (reference sequence). V was trimmed by 5 bases and J by 0 bases, leaving 11 bases between them. CDR3 size: 15 residues.